The 28 T cell receptor beta chains in this list originate from one sample, sequenced in a study of cytomegalovirus exposure and HLA in healthy donors. The PCR used 60 Vbeta and 13 Jbeta primers. Generated by immunoSEQ multiplex PCR, the TCRdb table keeps only in-frame clones and is missing some. Of approximately 190,000 clones listed, 65% to 85% are singletons. The sample consisted of PBMCs. The receptor set was obtained from a man aged 35 to 55 in good health and CMV-seropositive.

The chain links TRBV7-6 to TRBJ2-7, with TRBD1 identical over 7 bases. From germline, CDR1 is SGHVS and CDR2 FNYEAQ. V shed 5 bases and J 6 bases; nucleotides not matched to a gene: 10. CDR3 length equals 14 residues. CDR3 DNA sequence: TGTGCCAGCAGCCCTCTACTAGGGGGCGCCGAGCAGTACTTC. Protein sequence: CASSPLLGGAEQYF. The complete variable domain, with remaining parts taken from reference TRBV7-6 and TRBJ2-7, reads GAGVSQSPRYKVTKRGQDVALRCDPISGHVSLYWYRQALGQGPEFLTYFNYEAQQDKSGLPNDRFSAERPEGSISTLTIQRTEQRDSAMYRCASSPLLGGAEQYFGPGTRLTVT.

The V call is TRBV2, the J call TRBJ2-5, with 7 bases identical to TRBD2. With the DNA end fitting TRBJ2-7 better, the J assignment may be wrong. The CDR3 sequence is 15 residues long. The germline gives CDR1 SNHLY, CDR2 FYNNEI. In DNA, the CDR3 is TGTGCCAGCAGTTCGGGGCGGGAGAGGATCTACGAGCAGTACTTC. Amino acids: CASSSGRERIYEQYF.

J is TRBJ1-3 and V is TRBV9, with 7 bases fitting TRBD1. This CDR3 is 17 amino acids long. V was pared by 3 bases and J by 2 bases, with 11 bases of the junction left unmatched. Per the germline V gene, CDR1 is SGDLS and CDR2 is YYNGEE. CDR3 region: CASSAYRDSGPGNTIYF. The CDR3 bases are TGTGCCAGCAGCGCCTACCGGGACAGCGGTCCTGGAAACACCATATATTTT.

This clone was found once. This chain joins TRBV19 and TRBJ1-2; the D is unclear. Trimming cost V 6 bases and J 4 bases, with 15 bases left between them. CDR3 length: 14 residues. The germline gives CDR1 LNHDA, CDR2 SQIVND (reference sequence). The CDR3 here is CASSSPQFPYGYTF. The CDR3 nucleotides read TGTGCCAGTAGCAGTCCGCAGTTCCCCTATGGCTACACCTTC.

This clone was detected many times. The CDR3 loop reads CASSQEGRGNYEQYF. CDR3 sequence (DNA): TGCGCCAGCAGCCAAGAGGGGCGGGGGAACTACGAGCAGTACTTC. The V and J genes are TRBV4-3 and TRBJ2-7; 7 bases agree with TRBD2. V shed 0 bases, J shed 3 bases, and the junction held 5 bases outside the gene matches. The germline gives CDR1 LGHNA, CDR2 YSLEER. CDR3 length equals 15 residues.

This chain uses TRBV9 with TRBJ2-3; 8 nucleotides agree with TRBD2. V dropped 8 bases and J dropped 2; count of bases not matched to a gene: 4. The CDR3 sequence is 13 residues long. Germline V lookup: CDR1 SGDLS, CDR2 YYNGEE. In nucleotides, the CDR3 is TGTGCCAGTGGGACTAGTCTCACAGATACGCAGTATTTT. Residues: CASGTSLTDTQYF.

The rearrangement joins TRBV19 to TRBJ1-3; 9 nucleotides agree with TRBD1. Germline V lookup: CDR1 LNHDA, CDR2 SQIVND (reference sequence). This CDR3 contains 13 residues. Unmatched junction bases numbered 1, after V lost 8 bases and J lost 2 bases. CDR3 sequence: CASRTGAGNTIYF. CDR3 in DNA: TGTGCCAGTCGGACAGGGGCTGGAAACACCATATATTTT.

This clone was counted between two and nine times. The rearrangement joins TRBV6-6 to TRBJ2-2; D call uncertain. Trimming removed 6 bases from V and 3 bases from J, with 17 bases in between. Germline V lookup: CDR1 MNHNY, CDR2 SVGAGI (reference sequence). The CDR3 extends over 16 amino acids. CDR3 coding DNA: TGTGCCAGCAGATACCTTGCTGGAGTGGACACCGGGGAGCTGTTTTTT. Translated, it gives CASRYLAGVDTGELFF.

V gene TRBV7-3 combines with J gene TRBJ1-2; 8 nucleotides line up with TRBD1. The CDR3 extends over 13 amino acids. Trimming took 4 bases from V and 7 from J; bases not matched to a gene: 5. Germline lookup yields CDR1 SGHTA and CDR2 FQGTGA. The CDR3 DNA sequence: TGTGCCAGCAGCTCGGACAGGGAATCTGGCTACACCTTC. Protein sequence: CASSSDRESGYTF.

The rearrangement uses TRBV11-3 and TRBJ2-7; D is undetermined. CDR1 and CDR2 from the germline V gene are SGHNT and YENEEA. This CDR3 region has 13 residues. V shed 5 bases and J shed 6 bases, with 14 bases lying between them. The CDR3 region is CASSTGLLGEQYF. The CDR3 DNA reads as TGTGCCAGCAGCACGGGTCTCCTGGGCGAGCAGTACTTC.

This chain links TRBV18 with TRBJ2-3; TRBD1 aligns across 7 bases. J gave up 5 bases and V 6 bases, and 5 bases lay outside the gene matches. Germline V gene lookup returns CDR1 KGHSH and CDR2 LQKENI. The length of the CDR3 is 13 residues. The chain's CDR3 is CASSTGYEDTQYF. CDR3 coding DNA: TGTGCCAGCTCGACAGGGTACGAAGATACGCAGTATTTT.

This clone has more than one count but fewer than ten. The rearrangement links TRBV27 to TRBJ2-7, with D perhaps TRBD1 (6 bases). V lost 5 bases to trimming and J lost 1 base, with 12 bases between them. Germline V gene data show CDR1 as MNHEY and CDR2 as SMNVEV (reference sequence). This CDR3 is 14 amino acids long. The CDR3 region is CASSTRGQSYEQYF. CDR3 DNA sequence: TGTGCCAGCAGTACTCGAGGACAGTCCTACGAGCAGTACTTC.

The chain employs TRBV6-5 and TRBJ1-1; D unclear. V was clipped by 8 bases and J by 1 base, with 8 bases between them. Germline CDR1 reads MNHEY; CDR2 reads SVGAGI. The CDR3 has 12 amino acids. In nucleotides, the CDR3 is TGTGCCAGCCGGGGTGGGAACACTGAAGCTTTCTTT. This translates into CASRGGNTEAFF.

The sample holds a few counts of this clone. The chain combines TRBV27 with TRBJ1-1, with D uncertain. Trimming left V 3 bases short and J 13 bases short, with 9 bases between. Germline CDR1 reads MNHEY; CDR2 reads SMNVEV (reference sequence). This CDR3 comprises 10 residues. In DNA form, the CDR3 reads TGTGCCAGCAGTTTCCCTCCCAGTTTCTTT. Residues: CASSFPPSFF.

The chain has TRBV30 and TRBJ2-5; D perhaps matches TRBD2 (5 bases). CDR1 is GTSNPN and CDR2 is SVGIG in the germline V gene (reference sequence). V was cut by 0 bases and J by 5 bases, with 16 bases left in between. This CDR3 is 15 amino acids long. As DNA, the CDR3 is TGTGCCTGGAGTGTTTCCGGACTGGCTCTCGAGACCCAGTACTTC. Amino acid sequence: CAWSVSGLALETQYF. Combining the CDR3 with reference TRBV30 and TRBJ2-5 gives the whole variable domain SQTIHQWPATLVQPVGSPLSLECTVEGTSNPNLYWYRQAAGRGLQLLFYSVGIGQISSEVPQNLSASRPQDRQFILSSKKLLLSDSGFYLCAWSVSGLALETQYFGPGTRLLVL.

This chain joins TRBV6-1 and TRBJ2-1; 10 bases agree with TRBD2. The junction had 12 bases not matched to a gene; V was cut back by 8 bases and J by 8 bases. CDR3 length: 15 amino acids. CDR1 is MNHNS and CDR2 is SASEGT in the germline V gene. The CDR3 here is CASGGSGRGTDEQFF. The CDR3 DNA reads TGTGCCAGCGGGGGGAGCGGGAGGGGTACTGATGAGCAGTTCTTC.

The chain has TRBV11-2 and TRBJ2-1, with no clear D. V was trimmed by 0 bases and J by 3 bases, leaving 15 bases between them. From germline, CDR1 is SGHAT and CDR2 FQNNGV. This CDR3 comprises 17 residues. The DNA for the CDR3 is TGTGCCAGCAGCTTAGATTGGCGGCAGACCCTCTACAATGAGCAGTTCTTC. It translates to CASSLDWRQTLYNEQFF. The variable domain in full, completed from reference TRBV11-2 and TRBJ2-1, reads EAGVAQSPRYKIIEKRQSVAFWCNPISGHATLYWYQQILGQGPKLLIQFQNNGVVDDSQLPKDRFSAERLKGVDSTLKIQPAKLEDSAVYLCASSLDWRQTLYNEQFFGPGTRLTVL.

The rearrangement links TRBV4-2 to TRBJ2-7, with a possible D match to TRBD1 (7 bases). Germline V gives CDR1 LGHNA, CDR2 YNFKEQ. The CDR3 runs 15 residues. V lost 0 bases, J lost 4 bases, and 13 bases lay in between. CDR3: CASSQDGSGGYEQYF. The CDR3 DNA is TGTGCCAGCAGCCAAGATGGCTCAGGGGGGTACGAGCAGTACTTC.

V usage is TRBV5-1 and J usage is TRBJ2-5; D might be TRBD1 (5 bases). CDR1 and CDR2 from the germline V gene are SGHRS and YFSETQ. The CDR3 covers 15 residues. The germline V and J ends were trimmed by 7 bases and 2 bases, with 18 bases remaining between them. The CDR3 coding sequence is TGCGCCAGCGCGCCGGTAGGGGTTAGACAAGAGACCCAGTACTTC. Translation: CASAPVGVRQETQYF.

This chain connects TRBV11-1 to TRBJ1-2; 8 nucleotides align to TRBD1. The CDR3 runs to 14 residues. The V and J ends lost 4 bases and 6 bases, in that order; junction bases with no gene match: 7. Germline V lookup: CDR1 SGHAT, CDR2 FQDESV (reference sequence). In DNA, the CDR3 is TGTGCCAGCAGCTCGCTGGACAGGGCGAATGGCTACACCTTC. Amino acids: CASSSLDRANGYTF.

This chain links TRBV28 with TRBJ1-3; possibly TRBD1 for D (6 bases). The CDR3 runs 15 residues. V was clipped by 4 bases and J by 0 bases, with 10 bases between them. CDR1 is MDHEN and CDR2 is SYDVKM in the germline V gene. The CDR3 loop reads CASSSDSISGNTIYF. The CDR3, as DNA: TGTGCCAGCAGTTCGGACAGTATCTCTGGAAACACCATATATTTT.

This chain connects TRBV4-3 to TRBJ1-5; D unresolved. Germline values: CDR1 LGHNA, CDR2 YSLEER. The V gene lost 4 bases and the J gene lost 8 bases, with 15 bases spanning the gap. The CDR3 covers 14 residues. The CDR3 DNA reads as TGCGCCAGCAGCCGCGGAATCTCCGGGGAGCCCCAGCATTTT. This translates into CASSRGISGEPQHF.

This chain links TRBV27 with TRBJ1-3; D is uncertain. Trimming removed 6 bases at V and 8 bases at J, with 14 bases between. The CDR3 extends over 13 amino acids. Germline CDR1 MNHEY, CDR2 SMNVEV (reference sequence). The CDR3 DNA is TGTGCCAGCAGCCGTAGTCGGGGAGACACCATATATTTT. It specifies CASSRSRGDTIYF.

CDR3 amino acids: CAWSRGGYGYTF. CDR3 sequence (DNA): TGTGCCTGGAGTAGGGGCGGCTATGGCTACACCTTC. The chain combines TRBV30 with TRBJ1-2, with D possibly TRBD1 on 5 matching bases. This CDR3 comprises 12 residues. With 2 bases removed from V and 4 bases from J, the gap between germline ends came to 8 bases. The germline gives CDR1 GTSNPN, CDR2 SVGIG (reference sequence).

This chain joins TRBV6-5 and TRBJ1-5; D uncertain. The CDR3 length is 14 residues. Deletions cut 7 bases from V and 7 bases from J, with 17 bases between. In germline, CDR1 is MNHEY, CDR2 SVGAGI. In nucleotides, the CDR3 is TGTGCCAGCACCGTTCAGCGGACCGGGCAGCCCCAGCATTTT. Protein sequence: CASTVQRTGQPQHF.

The rearrangement links TRBV18 to TRBJ2-3; no firm D call. The CDR3 consists of 12 residues. V was clipped by 6 bases and J by 1 base, with 5 bases between them. Per the germline V gene, CDR1 is KGHSH and CDR2 is LQKENI. CDR3: CASSARTDTQYF. CDR3 bases: TGTGCCAGCTCGGCTCGCACAGATACGCAGTATTTT. The full variable domain, rest sourced from reference TRBV18 and TRBJ2-3, is NAGVMQNPRHLVRRRGQEARLRCSPMKGHSHVYWYRQLPEEGLKFMVYLQKENIIDESGMPKERFSAEFPKEGPSILRIQQVVRGDSAAYFCASSARTDTQYFGPGTRLTVL.

There are a few counts of this clone. The rearrangement joins TRBV27 to TRBJ2-7, with 13 nucleotides matching TRBD2. In germline, CDR1 is MNHEY, CDR2 SMNVEV (reference sequence). V shed 2 bases, J shed 7 bases, and the junction held 5 bases outside the gene matches. The CDR3 totals 15 residues. CDR3 nucleotides: TGTGCCAGCAGTTTAGGACTAGCGGGAGCCTGGGAGCAGTACTTC. Translating gives CASSLGLAGAWEQYF.

This clone was detected a few times. The chain recombines TRBV7-8 with TRBJ1-2; 9 nucleotides match TRBD1. Germline CDR1 reads SGHVS; CDR2 reads FQNEAQ. V shed 5 bases and J 6 bases; nucleotides not matched to a gene: 13. This CDR3 is built from 16 residues. This chain's CDR3 is CASSATSGQGGHGYTF. CDR3 DNA: TGTGCCAGCAGCGCAACTTCGGGACAGGGCGGGCATGGCTACACCTTC.